The clone carrying this T cell receptor beta chain was recorded a few times. Its antigen is not identified. The library was made from cDNA and included unique molecular identifiers. One entry per CDR3 protein, called by TCRdb with MiXCR from the PCR reads. The table has about 620,000 distinct CDR3 sequences, around 44% seen once. This entry comes from a study of post-analysis software for immune sequencing data. The CDR3 consists of 15 residues. Study observations and caveats: People with multiple sclerosis had a significantly lower normalized Chao1 diversity than controls did. About five TRBV segments, including TRBV5-6, TRBV5-1 and TRBV20-1, were more frequent in patients than controls. F measure showed strong co-clustering of same-batch samples.

The TCR originated in a girl aged 5-17 years with multiple sclerosis. The material sequenced was blood. This rearrangement joins TRBV12-3 or TRBV12-4 to TRBJ2-7, with 7 positions matching TRBD2. The last part of the DNA fits TRBJ2-5 better; the J call may be wrong. The CDR3 sequence is CASSSTSAGVETQYF. The DNA of the CDR3 is TGTGCCAGCAGCTCTACAAGTGCGGGAGTGGAGACCCAGTACTTC.